The clone carrying this T cell receptor (beta chain) turned up a few times. Original data processing: Using reference gene primer amplification, nucleated cell counts were estimated. Repertoires were generated with immunoSEQ multiplex PCR, while TCRdb's copy carries only in-frame clones and drops some. Clone size and the V and J calls come from that table; the DNA yielded D and trimming. The data hold 250,000 to 300,000 clones, with about four fifths observed a single time. These data come from a study of blood T cell repertoires in COVID-19. The CDR3 has 15 amino acids. Germline V lookup: CDR1 SGHRS, CDR2 YFSETQ. With 2 bases removed from V and 5 bases from J, the gap between germline ends came to 16 bases.

The genes are TRBV5-1 and TRBJ2-5, with a possible D match to TRBD1 (7 bases). Material: peripheral blood. The source is a woman aged 55-70 years with active or convalescent COVID-19. CDR3: CASSFQGGRAETQYF. CDR3 DNA sequence: TGCGCCAGCAGCTTCCAGGGGGGCCGGGCGGAGACCCAGTACTTC.